This T cell receptor beta chain was recovered during a study of blood T cell repertoires in COVID-19 (dated by TCRdb to 2018 to 2020). Some background on the complete study: The collaborator samples originated in the United States, Italy and Spain and spanned the acute and convalescent phases of COVID-19. The material from the prospective study consisted of cDNA or gDNA derived from T cells, B-cell-depleted T cells, or PBMCs. Subjects who had been exposed to COVID-19, were actively infected with it, or had recovered from it provided the deeply sampled blood TCRbeta repertoires that made up the dataset. The repertoires were released in a freely available public database intended as a resource for research on the immune response to SARS-CoV-2. The samples were drawn from the first 160 participants of the ongoing ImmuneRACE study and from 950 to 1,500 subjects provided by 6 global collaborators. Nearly every sample came with metadata listing a de-identified subject ID, COVID-19 status, age in years and sex. HLA class I and class II types, where available, came from metadata supplied by the sample provider rather than from assay-based typing. The paper as a whole reports these results and caveats: The amount of clinical and demographic metadata varied by source and participant and was provided uncurated.

Clipping removes 2 bases from V and 5 bases from J, with 8 as the unmatched junction base count. Spanning cysteine to phenylalanine, the CDR3 consists of 15 amino acids. The kept DNA is CDR3 alone, 45 bases in frame from the first base. Based on the germline V gene (reference sequence), the CDR1 and CDR2 sequences are LNHDA and SQIVND. About this clone itself: What antigen it recognizes has not been identified. No base quality values were provided; no much bigger clone lies one nucleotide off.

Whole blood was collected in K2EDTA tubes by collaborating institutions according to the institutions' own protocols. Collaborator samples were shipped for TCRbeta analysis as frozen whole blood, isolated PBMCs, or DNA extracted from either sample type. The immunoSEQ Assay, a bias-controlled multiplex PCR, was used to amplify TCRbeta CDR3 regions from genomic DNA. The authors processed their data as follows. The number of nucleated cells in each sample was estimated from the amplification of reference gene primers within the assay. To quantify the absolute abundance of each unique TCRbeta CDR3 rearrangement, sequence reads were collapsed and filtered. For each sample, productive Simpson clonality was calculated as the square root of Simpson's diversity index over productive rearrangements. TCRdb obtained this table from immuneACCESS and retained in-frame rearrangements with V and J assigned. These tables miss some clones; where compared with another copy, unresolved V genes account for less than half of the shortfall, and the remainder is unexplained. That table gives V, J and clone size, and the DNA gave D and trimming. This sample comprises about 670,000 clones, around 90% of them detected only once. The ten largest account for around 0.3% of the sample.

Recombination joined TRBV19 with TRBJ1-1; TRBD1 aligns with 7 central bases. The origin of this receptor is a woman younger than 30 with acute or convalescent COVID-19. Sequenced input: peripheral blood. The CDR3 reads CASSIHWTGRTEAFF. Here is the DNA: TGTGCCAGTAGTATACACTGGACAGGTAGGACTGAAGCTTTCTTT. The full variable domain, with segments outside the CDR3 supplied by the reference TRBV19 and TRBJ1-1 proteins, appears as DGGITQSPKYLFRKEGQNVTLSCEQNLNHDAMYWYRQDPGQGLRLIYYSQIVNDFQKGDIAEGYSVSREKKESFPLTVTSAQKNPTAFYLCASSIHWTGRTEAFFGQGTRLTVV.